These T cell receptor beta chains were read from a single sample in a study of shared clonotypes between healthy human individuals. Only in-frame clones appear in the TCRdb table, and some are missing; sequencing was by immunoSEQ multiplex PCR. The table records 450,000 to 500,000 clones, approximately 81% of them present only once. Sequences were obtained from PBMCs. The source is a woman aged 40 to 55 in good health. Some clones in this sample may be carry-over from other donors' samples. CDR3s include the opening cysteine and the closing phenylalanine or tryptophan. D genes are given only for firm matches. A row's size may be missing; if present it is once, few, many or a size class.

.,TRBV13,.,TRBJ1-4,CASSPLPGDTNEKLFF,TGTGCCAGCAGTCCCCTCCCGGGGGACACTAATGAAAAACTGTTTTTT
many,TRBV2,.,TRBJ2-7,CASTSLGASDEQYF,TGTGCCAGCACCTCCCTGGGGGCGTCGGACGAGCAGTACTTC
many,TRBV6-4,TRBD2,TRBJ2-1,CASSDSTSGYNEQFF,TGTGCCAGCAGTGACTCGACTAGCGGGTACAATGAGCAGTTCTTC
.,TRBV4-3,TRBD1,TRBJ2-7,CASSHGQASYEQYF,TGCGCCAGCAGCCACGGACAGGCATCCTACGAGCAGTACTTC
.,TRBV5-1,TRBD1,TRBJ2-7,CASSLGQGSREQYF,TGCGCCAGCAGCTTGGGACAGGGTAGCCGCGAGCAGTACTTC
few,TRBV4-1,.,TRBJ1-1,CASSQGQMNTEAFF,TGCGCCAGCAGCCAAGGTCAGATGAACACTGAAGCTTTCTTT
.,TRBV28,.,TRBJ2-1,CASSFPGWTQNEQFF,TGTGCCAGCAGTTTTCCTGGTTGGACACAGAATGAGCAGTTCTTC
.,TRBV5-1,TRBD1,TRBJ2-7,CASSLNTGGATNYEQYF,TGCGCCAGCAGCTTGAATACAGGGGGCGCAACCAACTACGAGCAGTACTTC
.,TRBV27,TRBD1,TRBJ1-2,CASSHRTGYAHYGYTF,TGTGCCAGCAGTCATCGGACAGGGTATGCTCACTATGGCTACACCTTC
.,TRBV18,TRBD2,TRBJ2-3,CASSPRGSGRRAPSTDTQYF,TGTGCCAGCTCACCACGTGGCAGCGGGAGGAGGGCGCCTAGCACAGATACGCAGTATTTT
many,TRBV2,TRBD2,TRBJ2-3,CASSVSSGLNTQYF,TGTGCCAGCAGTGTCTCTAGCGGGCTCAATACGCAGTATTTT
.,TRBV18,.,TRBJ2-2,CASSPDSTGELFF,TGTGCCAGCTCACCCGACAGCACCGGGGAGCTGTTTTTT
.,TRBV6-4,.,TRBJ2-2,CASSDSRGGTGELFF,TGTGCCAGCAGTGACTCGAGGGGGGGCACCGGGGAGCTGTTTTTT
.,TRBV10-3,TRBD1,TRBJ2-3,CAISEGGQGTDTQYF,TGTGCCATCAGTGAGGGGGGACAGGGTACAGATACGCAGTATTTT
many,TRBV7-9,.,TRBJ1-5,CASSSMGTYSNQPQHF,TGTGCCAGCAGCTCGATGGGGACATATAGCAATCAGCCCCAGCATTTT
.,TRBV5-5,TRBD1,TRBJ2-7,CASSLSGTGIYEQYF,TGTGCCAGCAGCTTGTCCGGGACAGGAATATACGAGCAGTACTTC
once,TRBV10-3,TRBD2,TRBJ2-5,CAISEAGAETQYF,TGTGCCATCAGTGAGGCGGGAGCAGAGACCCAGTACTTC
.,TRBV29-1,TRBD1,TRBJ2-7,CSVSRGPNSYEQYF,TGCAGCGTGTCCAGGGGGCCCAACTCCTACGAGCAGTACTTC
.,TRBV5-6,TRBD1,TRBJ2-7,CASSNRGASYEQYF,TGTGCCAGCAGCAACAGGGGCGCATCCTACGAGCAGTACTTC
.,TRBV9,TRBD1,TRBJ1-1,CASSVGGQGTEAFF,TGTGCCAGCAGCGTAGGCGGACAGGGCACTGAAGCTTTCTTT
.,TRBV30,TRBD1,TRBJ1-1,CAWSPRGRTEAFF,TGTGCCTGGAGCCCGAGGGGGCGCACTGAAGCTTTCTTT
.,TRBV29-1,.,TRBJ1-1,CSVEVSGTEAFF,TGCAGCGTTGAGGTTAGTGGAACTGAAGCTTTCTTT